One and the same sample provided the 28 T cell receptor beta chains below, sequenced in a study of CD8 T cells in ankylosing spondylitis. Each CDR3 protein is one row after TCRdb ran MiXCR on the 5' RACE reads. This table holds roughly 120,000 distinct CDR3 sequences, around 7% found once. The sequenced material came from blood, either unsorted or a sorted T cell fraction (not recorded which). These TCRs come from a male donor with ankylosing spondylitis or in good health (not recorded which).

This clonotype was recorded once. A junction boundary mismatches the germline segment, possibly from a read error. The chain joins TRBV4-2 to TRBJ2-1, with a tentative D call TRBD2 (6 bases). The length of the CDR3 is 14 residues. From germline, CDR1 is LGHNA and CDR2 YNFKEQ. The CDR3 protein is CASSQDGLPYERFF. The CDR3 coding sequence is TGTGCCAGCAGCCAAGATGGACTACCCTATGAGCGGTTCTTC.

There are many counts of this clonotype. This chain uses TRBV2 with TRBJ1-1, with D possibly matching TRBD1 (5 bases). V was cut by 6 bases and J by 1 base, with 9 bases left in between. The CDR3 extends over 13 amino acids. Germline-derived CDR1 and CDR2 are SNHLY and FYNNEI. The CDR3 region is CASSRQWNTEAFF. The CDR3 DNA follows: TGTGCCAGCAGCCGACAGTGGAACACTGAAGCTTTCTTT.

This clonotype occurred many times. This chain connects TRBV20-1 to TRBJ2-1; TRBD2 is a possible D gene (5 bases). The CDR3 covers 12 residues. Germline-derived CDR1 and CDR2 are DFQATT and SNEGSKA (reference sequence). Trimming removed 3 bases at V and 7 bases at J, with 10 bases between. The CDR3 is CSASTGWNEQFF. CDR3 nucleotide sequence: TGCAGTGCTAGTACGGGGTGGAATGAGCAGTTCTTC.

This clonotype occurred many times. The rearrangement uses TRBV29-1 and TRBJ2-7; 8 bases are a match to TRBD1. The germline V gene has CDR1 SQVTM and CDR2 ANQGSEA. V trimming: 6 bases; J trimming: 2 bases; junction bases outside the gene matches: 12. The CDR3 has 15 amino acids. The CDR3 is CSVTAPGTGPYEQYF. CDR3 bases: TGCAGCGTGACCGCCCCCGGGACAGGACCCTACGAGCAGTACTTC.

This clonotype was counted many times. The chain combines TRBV29-1 with TRBJ2-7; D is tentatively TRBD1 or TRBD2 (5 bases each). The CDR3 length is 13 residues. Per germline, CDR1 SQVTM and CDR2 ANQGSEA. V shed 1 base and J shed 7 bases, with 14 bases lying between them. The CDR3: CSVEGDGEREQYF. The CDR3 region has the DNA TGCAGCGTTGAAGGGGACGGTGAGAGGGAGCAGTACTTC.

This clonotype occurred many times. The chain has TRBV6-5 and TRBJ2-5; 7 bases are a match to TRBD2. The CDR3 extends over 15 amino acids. V lost 2 bases, J lost 7 bases, and 10 bases stayed unmatched. Germline assignment: CDR1 MNHEY and CDR2 SVGAGI. CDR3 loop: CASSYEASGAGTQYF. CDR3 DNA sequence: TGTGCCAGCAGTTACGAGGCTAGCGGTGCGGGGACCCAGTACTTC.

The chain combines TRBV5-4 with TRBJ2-3; no firm D call. This CDR3 has 15 residues. Between the trimmed V and J ends, which lost 1 base and 1 base, there was a span of 10 bases. CDR1 and CDR2 from the germline V gene are SGHNT and YYREEE (reference sequence). This chain's CDR3 is CASSLQSLGTDTQYF. CDR3 nucleotides: TGTGCCAGCAGCTTGCAGAGTTTAGGCACAGATACGCAGTATTTT.

Ten or more counts support this clonotype. The V gene is TRBV29-1, the J gene TRBJ2-1, with 8 bases fitting TRBD1. The CDR3 has 15 amino acids. With V trimmed by 1 base and J by 9 bases, 11 bases remained unmatched. Germline CDR1 is SQVTM and CDR2 is ANQGSEA. Written as DNA, the CDR3 is TGCAGCGTTGAAGGTCAGGGGGCGCGTGAGTTTGAGCAGTTCTTC. This gives the protein CSVEGQGAREFEQFF.

This clonotype was picked up many times. The chain employs TRBV3-1 and TRBJ2-3; D perhaps matches TRBD2 (6 bases). V was cut by 1 base and J by 0 bases, with 8 bases left in between. The CDR3 loop spans 15 amino acids. From germline, CDR1 is LGHDT and CDR2 YNNKEL (reference sequence). The CDR3 nucleotides are TGTGCCAGCAGCCAAGGGGGGACTAGCACAGATACGCAGTATTTT. Its protein is CASSQGGTSTDTQYF.

This clonotype was picked up many times. The gene calls are TRBV5-1 and TRBJ2-5, with unresolved D. The length of the CDR3 is 13 residues. The V and J ends lost 0 bases and 4 bases respectively, with 7 bases between them. The germline V gene has CDR1 SGHRS and CDR2 YFSETQ. CDR3 nucleotides: TGCGCCAGCAGCTTGGACAGACCAGAGACCCAGTACTTC. It yields the protein CASSLDRPETQYF.

In this sample, this clonotype turned up many times. V is TRBV7-9 and J is TRBJ2-7, with 9 bases lining up with TRBD1. Germline CDR1 reads SEHNR; CDR2 reads FQNEAQ (reference sequence). With 7 bases clipped from V and 6 bases from J, the junction kept 10 bases outside the gene matches. The CDR3 has 14 residues. CDR3 sequence: CASTPGTGRFEQYF. CDR3 bases: TGTGCCAGCACCCCAGGGACAGGGAGATTCGAGCAGTACTTC.

This clonotype was seen at least ten times. The CDR3 DNA sequence: TGCAGTGCGCTGGGACTAGCGGGGCTGGGGGAGCAGTTCTTC. This translates into CSALGLAGLGEQFF. The rearrangement links TRBV20-1 to TRBJ2-1, with TRBD2 identical over 13 bases. V trimming: 6 bases; J trimming: 10 bases; junction bases outside the gene matches: 9. Germline lookup yields CDR1 DFQATT and CDR2 SNEGSKA (reference sequence). The CDR3 covers 14 residues.

As to this clonotype: Relative to the germline gene, one junction end is altered; a read error may explain this. V and J are TRBV20-1 and TRBJ2-7; 8 positions match TRBD2. In germline, CDR1 is DFQATT, CDR2 SNEGSKA (reference sequence). The length of the CDR3 is 15 residues. Here the CDR3 reads CTARSWAGGSYVQYF. The CDR3 DNA sequence: TGCACCGCTAGATCGTGGGCGGGAGGTTCTTACGTGCAGTACTTC.

This clonotype was counted many times. J is TRBJ2-2 and V is TRBV30, with 8 nucleotides matching TRBD2. The V segment lost 7 bases and the J segment 6 bases; nucleotides outside the gene matches: 7. The CDR3 has 13 residues. Germline loops: CDR1 GTSNPN, CDR2 SVGIG (reference sequence). CDR3 sequence reads: CASTTSAAGELFF. For the CDR3, the DNA is TGTGCCTCGACGACTAGCGCAGCCGGGGAGCTGTTTTTT.

This clonotype was recorded at least ten times. The gene calls are TRBV12-3 or TRBV12-4 and TRBJ1-6; D is possibly TRBD1 (6 bases). The CDR3 is 14 amino acids. The V end lost 3 bases, the J end lost 9 bases, and 12 bases lay between the germline ends. CDR3 nucleotides: TGTGCCAGCAGTTTTCAGGGGCCGAGTTCACCCCTCCACTTT. The encoded protein is CASSFQGPSSPLHF.

This clonotype was picked up many times. The chain has TRBV29-1 and TRBJ2-2, with D uncertain. The germline V gene encodes CDR1 SQVTM and CDR2 ANQGSEA. CDR3 length equals 14 residues. V dropped 7 bases and J dropped 1 base, with 13 bases sitting between them. CDR3 nucleotides: TGCAGCGCCACTGGGCCCCGGAACACCGGGGAGCTGTTTTTT. Amino acid sequence: CSATGPRNTGELFF.

In its sample, this clonotype was seen many times. The V call is TRBV5-1, the J call TRBJ2-7; the match to TRBD2 covers 9 bases. The germline CDR1 and CDR2 sequences are SGHRS and YFSETQ. This CDR3 contains 14 residues. V was pared by 4 bases and J by 4 bases, with 6 bases of the junction left unmatched. CDR3 protein: CASSPNSGSYEQYF. As DNA, the CDR3 is TGCGCCAGCAGCCCAAATAGCGGGAGTTACGAGCAGTACTTC.

Comments on this clonotype: This may be a read error: a much more frequent sequence differs by one nucleotide. The V gene is TRBV12-3 or TRBV12-4, the J gene TRBJ1-5; no clear D gene. The CDR3 contains 13 residues. Here the CDR3 reads CASRDEAGQPQNF. CDR3 bases: TGTGCCAGCAGGGACGAGGCAGGTCAGCCCCAGAATTTT.

This clonotype was counted ten times or more. The genes are TRBV28 and TRBJ2-4; TRBD1 agrees at 10 bases. Germline assignment: CDR1 MDHEN and CDR2 SYDVKM. The CDR3 spans 18 residues. The V gene end was trimmed by 4 bases and the J gene end by 0 bases; junction bases not matched to a gene: 9. For the CDR3, the DNA is TGTGCCAGCAGTTCAAGGCGGACAGGGGGTCTAGCCAAAAACATTCAGTACTTC. Translation: CASSSRRTGGLAKNIQYF. Full variable domain (outside the CDR3, taken from reference TRBV28 and TRBJ2-4): DVKVTQSSRYLVKRTGEKVFLECVQDMDHENMFWYRQDPGLGLRLIYFSYDVKMKEKGDIPEGYSVSREKKERFSLILESASTNQTSMYLCASSSRRTGGLAKNIQYFGAGTRLSVL.

This clonotype was seen at least ten times. The genes are TRBV7-2 and TRBJ2-2; the match to TRBD2 covers 12 bases. In germline, CDR1 is SGHTA, CDR2 FQGNSA. V dropped 5 bases and J dropped 3; count of bases not matched to a gene: 4. This CDR3 has 16 amino acids. The CDR3 sequence: CASSARLAGDTGELFF. The CDR3, as DNA: TGTGCCAGCAGCGCCCGACTAGCGGGAGACACCGGGGAGCTGTTTTTT. Variable domain in full (rest from reference TRBV7-2 and TRBJ2-2): GAGVSQSPSNKVTEKGKDVELRCDPISGHTALYWYRQSLGQGLEFLIYFQGNSAPDKSGLPSDRFSAERTGGSVSTLTIQRTQQEDSAVYLCASSARLAGDTGELFFGEGSRLTVL.

A few counts support this clonotype. The J gene is TRBJ1-5, the V gene TRBV18; tentative D call: TRBD1 (5 bases). The germline gives CDR1 KGHSH, CDR2 LQKENI. The CDR3 extends over 15 amino acids. Trimming removed 3 bases from V and 2 bases from J, with 11 bases in between. CDR3 residues: CASSPETQGNQPQHF. CDR3 DNA: TGTGCCAGCTCACCCGAGACACAGGGCAATCAGCCCCAGCATTTT.

This clonotype was observed at least ten times. The genes are TRBV7-6 and TRBJ2-1; D tentatively reads TRBD1 or TRBD2 (5 bases each). This CDR3 is built from 14 residues. Germline-derived CDR1 and CDR2 are SGHVS and FNYEAQ. Trimming shortened V by 6 bases and J by 4 bases, and 13 bases separated the two germline ends. The CDR3 DNA sequence: TGTGCCAGCAGTCTCGGGACCCATTACAATGAGCAGTTCTTC. Protein: CASSLGTHYNEQFF.

This clonotype has ten or more counts. The chain recombines TRBV15 with TRBJ1-1; TRBD1 aligns across 9 bases. The germline gives CDR1 LNHNV, CDR2 YYDKDF (reference sequence). J lost 4 bases, V lost 5 bases, and 8 bases had no gene match. The length of the CDR3 is 15 residues. CDR3 in DNA: TGTGCCACCAGCCGTAATGGACAGGGGCTCACTGAAGCTTTCTTT. The encoded protein is CATSRNGQGLTEAFF.

In its sample, this clonotype was seen many times. This CDR3 is CASSTRGMNTEAFF. The DNA of the CDR3 is TGTGCCAGTAGTACCAGAGGGATGAACACTGAAGCTTTCTTT. The chain couples TRBV19 to TRBJ1-1; D uncertain. The CDR3 consists of 14 residues. Germline V gene data show CDR1 as LNHDA and CDR2 as SQIVND (reference sequence). The ends were cut back, 4 bases at V and 0 bases at J, with 9 bases in the middle.

This chain joins TRBV12-3 or TRBV12-4 and TRBJ1-1; TRBD1 agrees at 9 bases. The junction had 3 bases not matched to a gene; V was cut back by 8 bases and J by 11 bases. The CDR3 has 10 residues. The CDR3, as DNA: TGTGCCAGCTCCGGGACAGGGGCTTTCTTT. Its protein is CASSGTGAFF.

This clonotype was picked up a small number of times. This chain connects TRBV12-3 or TRBV12-4 to TRBJ1-4, with D uncertain. The CDR3 contains 13 residues. The germline V and J ends were trimmed by 3 bases and 6 bases, with 8 bases remaining between them. The CDR3 coding sequence is TGTGCCAGCAGTTTCGGGAGGGATGAAAAACTGTTTTTT. As protein: CASSFGRDEKLFF.

This clonotype was seen a few times. The CDR3 nucleotides are TGCGCCAGCAGCTTGGAAGGGACAGGGGTTTCCTACGAGCAGTACTTC. Amino acids: CASSLEGTGVSYEQYF. The V gene is TRBV5-1, the J gene TRBJ2-7; 10 nucleotides agree with TRBD1. The CDR3 consists of 16 residues. CDR1 is SGHRS and CDR2 is YFSETQ in the germline V gene. The ends lost 0 bases at V and 1 base at J; junction bases unmatched: 4.

This clonotype was observed at least ten times. The chain combines TRBV5-1 with TRBJ2-1; TRBD2 aligns across 13 bases. Unmatched junction bases numbered 5, after V lost 4 bases and J lost 4 bases. Germline lookup yields CDR1 SGHRS and CDR2 YFSETQ. The CDR3 has 16 amino acids. In DNA, the CDR3 is TGCGCCAGCAGCGCCGGACTAGCGGGAGCGTACAATGAGCAGTTCTTC. Its protein is CASSAGLAGAYNEQFF. Drawing the rest from reference TRBV5-1 and TRBJ2-1, the complete variable domain is KAGVTQTPRYLIKTRGQQVTLSCSPISGHRSVSWYQQTPGQGLQFLFEYFSETQRNKGNFPGRFSGRQFSNSRSEMNVSTLELGDSALYLCASSAGLAGAYNEQFFGPGTRLTVL.